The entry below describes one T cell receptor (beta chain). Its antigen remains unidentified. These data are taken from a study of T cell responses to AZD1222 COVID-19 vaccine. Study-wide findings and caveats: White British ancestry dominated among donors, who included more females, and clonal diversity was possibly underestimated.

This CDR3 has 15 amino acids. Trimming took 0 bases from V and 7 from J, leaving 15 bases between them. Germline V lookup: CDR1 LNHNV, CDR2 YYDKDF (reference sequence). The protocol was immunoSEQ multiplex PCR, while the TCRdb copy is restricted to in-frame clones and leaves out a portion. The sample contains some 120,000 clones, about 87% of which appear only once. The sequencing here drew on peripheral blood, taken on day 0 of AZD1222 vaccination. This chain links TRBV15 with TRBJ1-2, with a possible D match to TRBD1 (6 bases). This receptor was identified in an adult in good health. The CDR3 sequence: CATSRDGQGLAGYTF. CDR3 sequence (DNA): TGTGCCACCAGCAGAGATGGGCAGGGGTTGGCTGGCTACACCTTC. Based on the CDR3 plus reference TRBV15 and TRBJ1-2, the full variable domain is DAMVIQNPRYQVTQFGKPVTLSCSQTLNHNVMYWYQQKSSQAPKLLFHYYDKDFNNEADTPDNFQSRRPNTSFCFLDIRSPGLGDTAMYLCATSRDGQGLAGYTFGSGTRLTVV.